The 10 T cell receptor beta chains in this list originate from one sample, sequenced in a study of OX40 agonist ivuxolimab in advanced cancers. The library came from the immunoSEQ multiplex PCR assay. What TCRdb holds here is the immuneACCESS table cut down to in-frame rearrangements. Part of the clones is not present; checked against another copy, under half of the missing clones reflect an unresolved V gene, and the others are unexplained. In all, the sample holds tens of thousands of clones, and around 83% of those were seen once. Approximately 4.5% of the sample belongs to the ten largest clones. The source material was CD4+ or CD8+ T cells sorted from blood, sampled in a trial of the OX40 agonist ivuxolimab. The receptors were gathered from an adult with an advanced solid tumor such as melanoma, head and neck, liver or kidney cancer.

The CDR3 nucleotides read TGTGCCAGCAGCAAAGAGAAAGGGGGCCTCTACGAGCAGTACTTC. Its protein is CASSKEKGGLYEQYF. The chain combines TRBV21-1 with TRBJ2-7; TRBD1, as called in the table, went unchecked against the DNA. TRBV21-1 is reported as a pseudogene. The CDR3 is 15 residues long.

Points on this clone: The sample holds other DNA sequences that translate to the same CDR3. The rearrangement uses TRBV29-1 and TRBJ1-2; tentatively, D is TRBD1 (5 bases). The V end was cut by 2 bases, the J end by 8 bases, with 15 bases between. The CDR3 length is 13 residues. From germline, CDR1 is SQVTM and CDR2 ANQGSEA. CDR3 DNA: TGCAGCGTTGAAACCTACCGGGGGGAGGGCTACACCTTC. Translated, it gives CSVETYRGEGYTF.

There are a few counts of this clone. CDR3 sequence: CASSPTWGYEQYF. CDR3 bases: TGTGCCAGCAGCCCAACCTGGGGGTACGAGCAGTACTTC. The genes are TRBV9 and TRBJ2-7, with D possibly being TRBD1 or TRBD2 (5 bases each). The CDR3 contains 13 residues. The V end was cut by 4 bases, the J end by 4 bases, with 12 bases between. Germline CDR1 reads SGDLS; CDR2 reads YYNGEE.

The gene calls are TRBV7-2 and TRBJ2-3; D call uncertain. V lost 5 bases and J lost 6, with 6 bases in between. This CDR3 contains 11 residues. In germline, CDR1 is SGHTA, CDR2 FQGNSA. The CDR3 region is CASSQGDTQYF. Here the CDR3 DNA reads TGTGCCAGCAGCCAAGGGGATACGCAGTATTTT.

The CDR3 coding sequence is TGTGCCAGCAGTTGGCAGCGGCCGGGGTCCTACGAGCAGTACTTC. Its translation is CASSWQRPGSYEQYF. The rearrangement uses TRBV27 and TRBJ2-7; D might be TRBD2 (5 bases). The CDR3 runs 15 residues. Germline V gives CDR1 MNHEY, CDR2 SMNVEV (reference sequence). The V gene lost 4 bases and the J gene lost 1 base, with 14 bases spanning the gap.

The chain combines TRBV28 with TRBJ1-1; no clear D. Looked up from germline, CDR1 is MDHEN and CDR2 is SYDVKM. Trimming left V 7 bases short and J 0 bases short, with 21 bases between. CDR3 size: 17 residues. Here the CDR3 DNA reads TGTGCCAGCATGATCTGGGCCGGTGAAGGAGTGAACACTGAAGCTTTCTTT. Encoded protein: CASMIWAGEGVNTEAFF.

This sequence joins TRBV27 and TRBJ1-2, with 8 bases that match TRBD1. The germline gives CDR1 MNHEY, CDR2 SMNVEV (reference sequence). The length of the CDR3 is 14 residues. The J segment lost 5 bases and the V segment lost 5 bases, leaving 7 bases of the junction unmatched. CDR3 protein: CASSGGTGVYGYTF. CDR3 sequence (DNA): TGTGCCAGCAGTGGCGGGACAGGTGTTTATGGCTACACCTTC.

The chain carries TRBV9 and TRBJ2-5; 10 bases agree with TRBD2. The CDR3 has 23 amino acids. Germline V gene lookup returns CDR1 SGDLS and CDR2 YYNGEE. V lost 3 bases to trimming and J lost 2 bases; unmatched junction nucleotides: 28. CDR3 nucleotide sequence: TGTGCCAGCAGCGCTTGGTTCGGGGGGGAGTCCATAGGTGGGACTAGCGTACAAGAGACCCAGTACTTC. Translation gives CASSAWFGGESIGGTSVQETQYF.

This clone has just a few counts. The V gene is TRBV14, the J gene TRBJ2-1; the D is unclear. This CDR3 spans 15 amino acids. The germline V and J ends were trimmed by 1 base and 0 bases, with 7 bases remaining between them. Germline lookup yields CDR1 SGHDN and CDR2 FVKESK. CDR3 sequence: CASSQAQSSYNEQFF. The CDR3, as DNA: TGTGCCAGCAGCCAAGCCCAAAGCTCCTACAATGAGCAGTTCTTC.

This clone has only a few counts. The rearrangement uses TRBV10-1 and TRBJ2-1; 11 bases match TRBD2. Germline CDR1 reads WNHNN; CDR2 reads SYGVQD (reference sequence). This CDR3 region has 15 residues. Trimming at V came to 3 bases and at J to 7 bases, leaving 5 bases not matched to a gene. This CDR3 reads CASSDPGLAGNEQFF. Here the CDR3 DNA reads TGCGCCAGCAGTGACCCAGGACTAGCGGGTAATGAGCAGTTCTTC.